This is a list of T cell receptor beta chains from one sample in a study of Tregs in tolerant kidney transplant recipients. The protocol was immunoSEQ multiplex PCR, while the TCRdb copy is restricted to in-frame clones and leaves out a portion. This table holds 15,000 to 17,000 clones, more than 80% found once. The sample comprised CD8+ T cells from blood. The receptors originated from a human donor in good health. Both conserved end residues are part of each CDR3. D genes are given only for firm matches. Some rows mark clone size as missing; the rest say once, few, many or name a class of expanded clone.

V gene	D gene	clone size	J gene	CDR3 protein	CDR3 DNA
TRBV6-6	NA	NA	TRBJ2-7	CASSYGISYEQYF	TGTGCCAGCAGTTATGGCATCTCCTACGAGCAGTACTTC
TRBV19	NA	NA	TRBJ1-2	CASTPRGGVGYGYTF	TGTGCCAGTACCCCAAGAGGCGGGGTCGGCTATGGCTACACCTTC
TRBV6-6	TRBD2	NA	TRBJ2-7	CASTGAGDYEQYF	TGTGCCAGCACCGGAGCGGGAGATTACGAGCAGTACTTC
TRBV19	NA	NA	TRBJ2-3	CASSIGLGPGTDTQYF	TGTGCCAGTAGTATAGGGCTCGGCCCCGGGACAGATACGCAGTATTTT
TRBV7-9	TRBD1	NA	TRBJ1-2	CASSPWDRAPANYGYTF	TGTGCCAGCAGCCCGTGGGACAGGGCGCCAGCTAACTATGGCTACACCTTC
TRBV30	TRBD1	NA	TRBJ2-2	CARTTGGSNTGELFF	TGTGCCCGAACTACAGGGGGATCGAACACCGGGGAGCTGTTTTTT
TRBV18	TRBD2	once	TRBJ2-7	CASSPASGGRHAYEQYF	TGTGCCAGCTCACCAGCCTCCGGCGGGAGGCACGCTTACGAGCAGTACTTC
TRBV7-8	TRBD1	NA	TRBJ2-7	CASSWYPRQGARNEQYF	TGTGCCAGCAGCTGGTATCCCCGACAGGGGGCGCGTAACGAGCAGTACTTC
TRBV6-5	NA	NA	TRBJ1-5	CASSYGSGPQHF	TGTGCCAGCAGTTACGGGTCGGGGCCCCAGCATTTT
TRBV12-5	TRBD1	NA	TRBJ1-1	CASGLVSLRDRAMERKNTEAFF	TGTGCTAGTGGTTTGGTATCCCTTCGGGACAGGGCTATGGAGAGGAAAAACACTGAAGCTTTCTTT
TRBV10-3	NA	NA	TRBJ1-1	CAIAFVRPDRPNTEAFF	TGTGCCATCGCGTTTGTTCGTCCAGACAGACCGAACACTGAAGCTTTCTTT
TRBV4-1	NA	NA	TRBJ1-2	CASSQAPAVEYGYTF	TGCGCCAGCAGCCAAGCCCCAGCCGTAGAGTATGGCTACACCTTC
TRBV11-3	TRBD2	NA	TRBJ2-1	CASRLWGLANNEQFF	TGTGCCAGCAGGTTATGGGGACTAGCCAACAATGAGCAGTTCTTC
TRBV4-1	NA	NA	TRBJ1-1	CASSHPGGGDTEAFF	TGCGCCAGCAGCCACCCGGGGGGGGGCGACACTGAAGCTTTCTTT
TRBV19	NA	NA	TRBJ2-7	CASSNWEREQYF	TGTGCCAGTAGTAACTGGGAACGCGAGCAGTACTTC
TRBV11-1	TRBD1	NA	TRBJ2-3	CASSLGQSITDTQYF	TGTGCCAGCAGCTTGGGACAGTCGATCACAGATACGCAGTATTTT
TRBV4-3	NA	NA	TRBJ2-5	CASSQVQRSGETQYF	TGCGCCAGCAGCCAAGTTCAGAGGTCGGGAGAGACCCAGTACTTC
TRBV18	NA	NA	TRBJ1-1	CASSLTWAPPRTEAFF	TGTGCCAGCTCACTGACGTGGGCCCCTCCCCGCACTGAAGCTTTCTTT
TRBV19	NA	NA	TRBJ2-7	CASSIGYEQYF	TGTGCCAGTAGTATAGGCTACGAGCAGTACTTC
TRBV7-9	NA	NA	TRBJ2-2	CASSHPLVVDTGELFF	TGTGCCAGCAGCCATCCGCTGGTCGTAGACACCGGGGAGCTGTTTTTT